The clone carrying this T cell receptor beta chain was observed a handful of times. Its antigen is currently unknown. On each TCR cDNA molecule, a unique molecular identifier was present. TCRdb processed the 5' RACE reads anew with MiXCR; each CDR3 protein has one entry. The sample has tens of thousands of distinct CDR3 sequences, 10% to 15% seen once. The sample originates from a study of spatial heterogeneity in lung cancer. Regarding the study as a whole: Ubiquitous expanded tumor TCRs showed up in blood more at resection than follow-up.

In germline, CDR1 is SGHNT, CDR2 YENEEA. This CDR3 is 15 amino acids long. V trimming: 3 bases; J trimming: 3 bases; junction bases outside the gene matches: 5. Time point described: blood at routine non-recurrence follow-up after resection. The receptor was derived from a male donor with early-stage non-small cell lung cancer. The sample here was PBMCs, taken at follow-up. The chain has TRBV11-3 and TRBJ2-3; 8 bases agree with TRBD2. The CDR3, as DNA: TGTGCCAGCAGCTTGGTAGCGGGACGGACAGATACGCAGTATTTT. Its protein is CASSLVAGRTDTQYF. Combining the CDR3 with reference TRBV11-3 and TRBJ2-3 gives the whole variable domain EAGVVQSPRYKIIEKKQPVAFWCNPISGHNTLYWYLQNLGQGPELLIRYENEEAVDDSQLPKDRFSAERLKGVDSTLKIQPAELGDSAVYLCASSLVAGRTDTQYFGPGTRLTVL.